The source of this T cell receptor (beta chain) is a study of cytomegalovirus exposure and HLA in healthy donors. V was clipped by 2 bases and J by 4 bases; unmatched bases: 3. The CDR3 runs 16 residues. Germline V gives CDR1 SGHTA, CDR2 FQGNSA. Findings of the study overall: Researchers reported in a later analysis that a missense DCLRE1C variant was tied to TCR beta V- and J-gene trimming.

This clone was seen only a few times. Its antigen is undetermined. In the PCR, 60 Vbeta and 13 Jbeta primers were used. Using immunoSEQ multiplex PCR, the repertoire was profiled, and TCRdb retains in-frame clones only, with some absent. The repertoire holds 150,000 to 250,000 clones, less than 85% seen once, with approximately 1.5% in the top ten. This chain uses TRBV7-2 with TRBJ2-1; 12 nucleotides line up with TRBD2. The clonotype originates from a girl aged 10 to 17 in good health and CMV-seropositive. Sequencing input: PBMCs. The CDR3 bases are TGTGCCAGCAGCTTAAACCTAGCGGGGGGGTACAATGAGCAGTTCTTC. It encodes CASSLNLAGGYNEQFF.